This TCR beta chain originates from a study of shared clonotypes between healthy human individuals. General study findings and limits: Few donors limited the genetic and exposure-history diversity represented.

V gave up 0 bases and J gave up 0 bases, with 6 bases separating them. Germline V gene lookup returns CDR1 SGDLS and CDR2 YYNGEE. The CDR3 runs 15 residues. The method was immunoSEQ multiplex PCR; TCRdb's version includes in-frame clones alone and lacks a portion of them. Counted here are some 1.5 million clones, approximately 98% occurring once; the ten biggest clones make up roughly 0.4%. On this clone itself: Antigen unknown.

The clonotype originates from a man younger than 45 in good health. Specimen: naive CD4+ T cells sorted from blood. The subset was: CD45RA+ positively selected. The gene calls are TRBV9 and TRBJ1-4; unclear D gene. The chain's CDR3 is CASSVGLATNEKLFF. DNA for the CDR3: TGTGCCAGCAGCGTAGGGCTTGCAACTAATGAAAAACTGTTTTTT.